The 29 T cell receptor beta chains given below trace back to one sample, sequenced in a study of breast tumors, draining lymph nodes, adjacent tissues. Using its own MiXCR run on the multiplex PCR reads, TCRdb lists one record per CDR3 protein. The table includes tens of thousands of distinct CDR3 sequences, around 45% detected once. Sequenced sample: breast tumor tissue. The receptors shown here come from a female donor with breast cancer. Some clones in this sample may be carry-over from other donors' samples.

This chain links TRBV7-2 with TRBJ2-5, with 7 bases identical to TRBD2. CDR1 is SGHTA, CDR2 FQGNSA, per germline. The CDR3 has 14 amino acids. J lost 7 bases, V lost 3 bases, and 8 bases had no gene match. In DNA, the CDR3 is TGTGCCAGCAGCTTTGCGGGAGTGGGTGCGACCCAGTACTTC. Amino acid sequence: CASSFAGVGATQYF.

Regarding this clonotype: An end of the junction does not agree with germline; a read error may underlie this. The CDR3 DNA sequence: TGCAGTGCCGCGACTCATTCCTACGAGCCGTACTTC. As protein: CSAATHSYEPYF. The rearrangement links TRBV20-1 to TRBJ2-7; D unresolved. In germline, CDR1 is DFQATT, CDR2 SNEGSKA (reference sequence). The CDR3 sequence is 12 residues long.

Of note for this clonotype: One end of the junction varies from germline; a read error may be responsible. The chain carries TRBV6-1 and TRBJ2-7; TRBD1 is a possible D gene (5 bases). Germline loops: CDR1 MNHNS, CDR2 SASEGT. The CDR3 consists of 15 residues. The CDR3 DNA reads TGTGCCAGCAATACCAGACAGACTCCAAGCTACGAGCGGTACTTC. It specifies CASNTRQTPSYERYF.

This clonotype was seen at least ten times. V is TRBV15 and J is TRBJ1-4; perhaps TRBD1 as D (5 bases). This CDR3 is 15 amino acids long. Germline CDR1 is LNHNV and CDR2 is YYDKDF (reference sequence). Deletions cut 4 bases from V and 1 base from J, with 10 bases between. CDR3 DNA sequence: TGTGCCACCAGCAAAACGGGGGGAACTAATGAAAAACTGTTTTTT. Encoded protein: CATSKTGGTNEKLFF.

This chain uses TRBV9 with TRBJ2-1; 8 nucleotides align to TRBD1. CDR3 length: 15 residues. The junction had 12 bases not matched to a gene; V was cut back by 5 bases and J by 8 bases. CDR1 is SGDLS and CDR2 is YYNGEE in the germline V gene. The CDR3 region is CASRRATGGHHEQFF. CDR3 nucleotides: TGTGCCAGCAGGAGAGCAACAGGGGGACATCATGAGCAGTTCTTC.

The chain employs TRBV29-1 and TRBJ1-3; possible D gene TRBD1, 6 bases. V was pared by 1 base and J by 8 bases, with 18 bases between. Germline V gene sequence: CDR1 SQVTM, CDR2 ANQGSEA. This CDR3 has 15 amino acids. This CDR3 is CSVEGGWGAGYTIYF. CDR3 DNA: TGCAGCGTTGAAGGGGGTTGGGGGGCTGGCTACACCATATATTTT.

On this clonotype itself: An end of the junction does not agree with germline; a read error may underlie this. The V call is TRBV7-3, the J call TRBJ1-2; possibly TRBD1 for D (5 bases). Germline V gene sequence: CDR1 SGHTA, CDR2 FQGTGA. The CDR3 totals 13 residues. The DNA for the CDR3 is TGTGCCTGCAGGGAGGGCTTTAGCTACGGCTACACCTTC. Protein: CACREGFSYGYTF.

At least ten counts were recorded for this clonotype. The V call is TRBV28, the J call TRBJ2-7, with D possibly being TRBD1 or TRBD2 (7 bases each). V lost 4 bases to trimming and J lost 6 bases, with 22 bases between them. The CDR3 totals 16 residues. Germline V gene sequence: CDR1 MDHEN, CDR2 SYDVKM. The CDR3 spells CASSSPSGGGRSEQYF. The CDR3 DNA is TGTGCCAGCAGTTCACCTTCAGGGGGGGGCCGGTCCGAGCAGTACTTC.

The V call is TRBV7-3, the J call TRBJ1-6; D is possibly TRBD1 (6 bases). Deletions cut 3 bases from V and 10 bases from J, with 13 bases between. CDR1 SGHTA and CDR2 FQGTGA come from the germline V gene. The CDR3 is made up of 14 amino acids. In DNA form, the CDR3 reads TGTGCCAGCAGCTTGAGTTCAGGGGTATCACCCCTCCACTTT. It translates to CASSLSSGVSPLHF.

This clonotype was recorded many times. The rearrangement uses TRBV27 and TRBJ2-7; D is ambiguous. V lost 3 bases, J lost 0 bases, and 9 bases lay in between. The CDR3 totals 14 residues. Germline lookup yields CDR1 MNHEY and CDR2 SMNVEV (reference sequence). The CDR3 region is CASSFTANSYEQYF. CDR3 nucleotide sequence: TGTGCCAGCAGTTTTACGGCTAACTCCTACGAGCAGTACTTC.

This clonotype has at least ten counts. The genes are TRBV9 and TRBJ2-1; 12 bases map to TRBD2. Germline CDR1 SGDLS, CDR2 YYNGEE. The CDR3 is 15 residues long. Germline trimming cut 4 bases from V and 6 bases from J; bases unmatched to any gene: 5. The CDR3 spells CASSSGTSGLNEQFF. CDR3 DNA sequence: TGTGCCAGCAGCTCCGGGACTAGCGGGCTCAATGAGCAGTTCTTC.

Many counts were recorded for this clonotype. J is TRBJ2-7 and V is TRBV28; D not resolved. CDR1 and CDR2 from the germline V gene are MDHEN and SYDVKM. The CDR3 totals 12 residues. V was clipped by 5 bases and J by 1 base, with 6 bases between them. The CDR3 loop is CASSKGSYEQYF. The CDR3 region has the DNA TGTGCCAGCAGTAAAGGGTCCTACGAGCAGTACTTC.

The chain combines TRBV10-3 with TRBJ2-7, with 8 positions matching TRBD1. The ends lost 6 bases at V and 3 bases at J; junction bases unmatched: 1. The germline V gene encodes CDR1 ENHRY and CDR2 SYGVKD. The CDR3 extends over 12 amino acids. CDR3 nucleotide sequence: TGTGCCATCAGGACAGGGGACTACGAGCAGTACTTC. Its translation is CAIRTGDYEQYF.

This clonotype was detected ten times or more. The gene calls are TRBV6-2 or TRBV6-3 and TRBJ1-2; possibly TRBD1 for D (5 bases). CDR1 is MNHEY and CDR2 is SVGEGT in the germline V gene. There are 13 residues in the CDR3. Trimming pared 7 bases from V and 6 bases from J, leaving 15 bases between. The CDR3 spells CASMKRGADGYTF. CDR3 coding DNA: TGTGCCAGCATGAAGAGGGGCGCCGATGGCTACACCTTC.

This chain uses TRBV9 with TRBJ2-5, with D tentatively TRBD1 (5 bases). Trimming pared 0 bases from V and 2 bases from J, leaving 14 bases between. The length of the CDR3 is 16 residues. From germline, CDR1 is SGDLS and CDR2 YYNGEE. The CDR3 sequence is CASSVVWSGQQETQYF. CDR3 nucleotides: TGTGCCAGCAGCGTAGTTTGGTCAGGGCAACAAGAGACCCAGTACTTC. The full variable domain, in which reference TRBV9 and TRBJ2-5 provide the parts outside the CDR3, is DSGVTQTPKHLITATGQRVTLRCSPRSGDLSVYWYQQSLDQGLQFLIQYYNGEERAKGNILERFSAQQFPDLHSELNLSSLELGDSALYFCASSVVWSGQQETQYFGPGTRLLVL.

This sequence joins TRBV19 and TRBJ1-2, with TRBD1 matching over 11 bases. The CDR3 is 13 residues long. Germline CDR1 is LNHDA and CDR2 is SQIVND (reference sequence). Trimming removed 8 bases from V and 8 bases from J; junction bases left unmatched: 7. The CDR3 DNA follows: TGTGCCAGTGGTAAGGACAGGGGGCACGGCTACACCTTC. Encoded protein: CASGKDRGHGYTF.

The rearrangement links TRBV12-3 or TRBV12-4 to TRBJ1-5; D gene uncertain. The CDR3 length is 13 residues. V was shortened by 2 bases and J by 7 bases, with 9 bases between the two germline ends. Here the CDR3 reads CASSLNWGQPQHF. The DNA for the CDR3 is TGTGCCAGCAGTTTAAATTGGGGACAGCCCCAGCATTTT.

CDR3 sequence reads: CASSEYGPTYEQYF. Here the CDR3 DNA reads TGTGCCAGCAGTGAATATGGGCCTACGTACGAGCAGTACTTC. The chain has TRBV25-1 and TRBJ2-7; D remains unclear. Per the germline V gene, CDR1 is MGHDK and CDR2 is SYGVNS. The CDR3 spans 14 residues. V was clipped by 0 bases and J by 4 bases, with 10 bases between them.

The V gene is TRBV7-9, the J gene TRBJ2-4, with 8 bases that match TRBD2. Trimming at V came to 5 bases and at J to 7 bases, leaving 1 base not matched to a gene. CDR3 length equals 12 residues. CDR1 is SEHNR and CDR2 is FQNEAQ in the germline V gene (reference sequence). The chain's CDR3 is CASSPSGNIQYF. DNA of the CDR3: TGTGCCAGCAGCCCTAGCGGGAACATTCAGTACTTC.

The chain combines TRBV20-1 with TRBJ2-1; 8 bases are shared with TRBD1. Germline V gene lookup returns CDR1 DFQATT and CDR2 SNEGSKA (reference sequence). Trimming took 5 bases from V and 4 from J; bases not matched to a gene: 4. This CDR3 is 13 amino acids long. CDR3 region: CSAEDRAYNEQFF. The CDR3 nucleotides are TGCAGTGCTGAGGACAGGGCATACAATGAGCAGTTCTTC.

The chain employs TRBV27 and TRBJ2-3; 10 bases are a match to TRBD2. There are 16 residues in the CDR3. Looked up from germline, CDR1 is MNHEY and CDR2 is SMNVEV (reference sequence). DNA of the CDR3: TGTACTCCCAGCGGGAGGGCCGCCCGGACACAGGGAACGCAGTATTTT. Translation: CTPSGRAARTQGTQYF.

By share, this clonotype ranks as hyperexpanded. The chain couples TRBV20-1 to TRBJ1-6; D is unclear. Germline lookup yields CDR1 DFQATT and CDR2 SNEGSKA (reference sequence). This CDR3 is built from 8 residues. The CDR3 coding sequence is TGCGCTAATTCACCCCTCCACTTT. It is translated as CANSPLHF.

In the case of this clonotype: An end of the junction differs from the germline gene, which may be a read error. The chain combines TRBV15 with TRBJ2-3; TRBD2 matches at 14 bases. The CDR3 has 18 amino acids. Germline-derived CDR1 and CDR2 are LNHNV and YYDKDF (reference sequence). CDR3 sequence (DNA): TGTGCCACCAGCAGAGAAGCTGGGACTAGCGGGAGCAGAGATACGCAGTATTTT. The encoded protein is CATSREAGTSGSRDTQYF.

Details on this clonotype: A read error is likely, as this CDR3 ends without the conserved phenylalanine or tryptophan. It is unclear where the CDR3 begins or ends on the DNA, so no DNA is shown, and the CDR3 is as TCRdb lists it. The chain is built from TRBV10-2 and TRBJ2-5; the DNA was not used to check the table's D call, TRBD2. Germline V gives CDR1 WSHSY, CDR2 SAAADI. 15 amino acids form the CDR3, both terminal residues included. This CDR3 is CASRLSGSERETQYC.

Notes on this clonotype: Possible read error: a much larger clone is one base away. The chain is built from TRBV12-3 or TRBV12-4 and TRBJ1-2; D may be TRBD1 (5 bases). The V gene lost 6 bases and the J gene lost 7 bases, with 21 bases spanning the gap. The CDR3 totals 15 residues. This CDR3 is CASSSLSPGVVGYTF. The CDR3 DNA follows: TGTGCCAGCAGCTCTTTAAGTCCGGGGGTGGTTGGCTACACCTTC.

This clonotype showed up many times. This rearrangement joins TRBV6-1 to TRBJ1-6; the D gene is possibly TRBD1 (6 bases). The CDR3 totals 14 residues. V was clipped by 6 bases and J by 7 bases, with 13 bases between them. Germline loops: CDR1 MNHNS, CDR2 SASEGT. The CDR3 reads CASRRQDHNSPLHF. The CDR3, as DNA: TGTGCCAGCAGAAGACAGGACCACAATTCACCCCTCCACTTT.

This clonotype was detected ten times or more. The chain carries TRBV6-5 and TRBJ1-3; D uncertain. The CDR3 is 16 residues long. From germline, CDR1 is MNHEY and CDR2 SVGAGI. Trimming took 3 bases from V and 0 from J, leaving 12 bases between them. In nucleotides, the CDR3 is TGTGCCAGCAGTTATGAGGGCCCTGACTCTGGAAACACCATATATTTT. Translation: CASSYEGPDSGNTIYF.

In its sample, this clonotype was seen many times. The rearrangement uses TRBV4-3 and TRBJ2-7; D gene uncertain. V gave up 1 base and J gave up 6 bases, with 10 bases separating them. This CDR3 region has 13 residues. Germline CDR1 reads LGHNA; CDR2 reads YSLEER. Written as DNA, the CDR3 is TGCGCCAGCAGCCAAGCAGCCTGGTCCGAGCAGTACTTC. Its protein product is CASSQAAWSEQYF.

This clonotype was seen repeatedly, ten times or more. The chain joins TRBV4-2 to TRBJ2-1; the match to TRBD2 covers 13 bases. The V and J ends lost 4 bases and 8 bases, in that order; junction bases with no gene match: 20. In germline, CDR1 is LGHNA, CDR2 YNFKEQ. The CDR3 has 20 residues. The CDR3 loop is CASSRRQGGLAGERPDEQFF. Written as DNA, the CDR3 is TGTGCCAGCAGCCGTCGACAGGGAGGACTAGCGGGAGAGCGGCCCGATGAGCAGTTCTTC.